These 13 T cell receptor beta chains originate from one sample sequenced in a study of tumor-infiltrating lymphocytes in primary liver carcinoma. Out of unsorted whole blood came the blood RNA, and germline DNA was extracted as well. The input was about 500 ng total RNA; TCR beta cDNA was made from it with a constant-region primer. Library construction for TCR beta comprised three nested multiplex PCR rounds performed with slightly modified ARM-PCR. Two initial PCR rounds of approximately 10 cycles each paired TRBV1-TRBV30 forward primers with a C-beta reverse primer. MiXCR was run by TCRdb on the multiplex PCR reads, yielding one entry per CDR3 protein. The table lists about 310,000 distinct CDR3 sequences, 50% to 75% of them singletons, with over 15% in the top ten. Material: peripheral blood. All receptors come from a woman aged 25 to 39 with primary liver carcinoma and hepatitis B virus infection.

This chain uses TRBV11-1 with TRBJ2-5; no clear D. The ends were cut back, 4 bases at V and 5 bases at J, with 17 bases in the middle. Germline values: CDR1 SGHAT, CDR2 FQDESV (reference sequence). The CDR3 covers 15 residues. This CDR3 is CASSYLVGSEETQYF. DNA of the CDR3: TGTGCCAGCAGCTATCTAGTGGGGTCTGAGGAGACCCAGTACTTC.

This clonotype has at least ten counts. The J gene is TRBJ2-1, the V gene TRBV4-1, with 8 bases matching TRBD2. Germline loops: CDR1 MGHRA, CDR2 YSYEKL. After removal of 3 bases from V and 7 bases from J, the junction contained 11 bases not matched to a gene. The length of the CDR3 is 16 residues. The CDR3 region is CASSQATGTRWNEQFF. In DNA, the CDR3 is TGCGCCAGCAGCCAGGCAACCGGGACTAGATGGAATGAGCAGTTCTTC.

Note on this clonotype: The DNA is left out, because the CDR3 cannot be placed on it with certainty; the CDR3 is given as TCRdb lists it. This rearrangement joins TRBV12-3 or TRBV12-4 to TRBJ2-1; the table's D call TRBD2 went unverified against the DNA. The CDR3 length equals 15 residues, ends included. The CDR3 region is CASSPVGGGSNEHFF.

Notes on this clonotype: Since the CDR3 does not end with the conserved phenylalanine or tryptophan, this likely comes from a read error. The chain has TRBV11-3 and TRBJ2-1; perhaps TRBD2 as D (6 bases). V dropped 8 bases and J dropped 0 bases, with 14 bases sitting between them. Per the germline V gene, CDR1 is SGHNT and CDR2 is YENEEA. CDR3 length: 15 residues. The CDR3 DNA reads TGTGCCAGCCCGGAACGGGAGAGCTCCTACAATGAGCAGTTCTCC. This codes for CASPERESSYNEQFS.

Only a few counts were recorded for this clonotype. The chain employs TRBV7-8 and TRBJ2-5, with unresolved D. Deletions cut 5 bases from V and 1 base from J, with 17 bases between. Per germline, CDR1 SGHVS and CDR2 FQNEAQ. This CDR3 is built from 16 residues. CDR3 sequence: CASSPHRTAIQETQYF. DNA for the CDR3: TGTGCCAGCAGCCCACACCGGACCGCGATCCAAGAGACCCAGTACTTC.

There are a few counts of this clonotype. The gene calls are TRBV4-2 and TRBJ2-7, with D possibly being TRBD1 (5 bases). The CDR3 is made up of 16 amino acids. V shed 1 base and J shed 3 bases, with 16 bases lying between them. Germline CDR1 is LGHNA and CDR2 is YNFKEQ. CDR3 sequence reads: CASSQAVGQQIYEQYF. In nucleotides, the CDR3 is TGTGCCAGCAGCCAAGCCGTCGGACAACAGATCTACGAGCAGTACTTC.

The chain employs TRBV7-2 and TRBJ2-7, with a tentative D call TRBD2 (5 bases). V was pared by 5 bases and J by 4 bases, with 18 bases between. The CDR3 extends over 15 amino acids. Germline CDR1 and CDR2: SGHTA and FQGNSA. Here the CDR3 reads CASSPRGSATYEQYF. CDR3 in DNA: TGTGCCAGCAGCCCCCGGGGTAGCGCCACTTACGAGCAGTACTTC.

Here the CDR3 reads CASSELAGFTDTQYF. Here the CDR3 DNA reads TGTGCCAGCAGCGAACTAGCGGGATTCACAGATACGCAGTATTTT. This rearrangement joins TRBV11-3 to TRBJ2-3; 10 bases are a match to TRBD2. The germline V gene encodes CDR1 SGHNT and CDR2 YENEEA. V lost 5 bases to trimming and J lost 2 bases; unmatched junction nucleotides: 4. There are 15 residues in the CDR3.

This chain connects TRBV29-1 to TRBJ2-1; D is undetermined. In germline, CDR1 is SQVTM, CDR2 ANQGSEA. This CDR3 is built from 17 residues. Trimming pared 7 bases from V and 7 bases from J, leaving 29 bases between. Here the CDR3 reads CSGFRSYLVRGRNEQFF. The CDR3 bases are TGCAGCGGGTTTAGGTCCTACCTAGTGCGAGGAAGGAATGAGCAGTTCTTC.

The chain combines TRBV6-2 or TRBV6-3 with TRBJ2-7, with 10 bases fitting TRBD2. V lost 6 bases and J lost 2; bases outside the gene matches: 4. The CDR3 extends over 14 amino acids. Germline values: CDR1 MNHEY, CDR2 SVGEGT. CDR3 loop: CASSLSGRAYEQYF. The CDR3 DNA reads as TGTGCCAGCAGCCTAAGCGGGAGGGCCTACGAGCAGTACTTC.

The chain couples TRBV2 to TRBJ2-1; 9 bases are a match to TRBD2. The J segment lost 5 bases and the V segment lost 8 bases, leaving 7 bases of the junction unmatched. Germline V gene lookup returns CDR1 SNHLY and CDR2 FYNNEI. This CDR3 comprises 14 residues. CDR3 residues: CASLGTSKNNEQFF. DNA for the CDR3: TGTGCCAGCTTAGGGACTAGCAAGAACAATGAGCAGTTCTTC.

This clonotype occurred many times. The chain recombines TRBV6-2 or TRBV6-3 with TRBJ2-5; 12 bases match TRBD2. CDR3 length: 17 amino acids. Trimming at V came to 6 bases and at J to 10 bases, leaving 18 bases not matched to a gene. The germline CDR1 and CDR2 sequences are MNHEY and SVGEGT. The CDR3 region has the DNA TGTGCCAGCAGCTCCGGACTAGCGGGGAGGAGGACTCAGGGCCAGTACTTC. It translates to CASSSGLAGRRTQGQYF.

This clonotype was seen a few times. This may be a read error, as it is one base from a much larger clone. This chain joins TRBV6-6 and TRBJ2-7; perhaps D is TRBD1 or TRBD2 (6 bases each). The CDR3 contains 12 residues. Germline-derived CDR1 and CDR2 are MNHNY and SVGAGI (reference sequence). The V end lost 10 bases, the J end lost 0 bases, and 10 bases lay between the germline ends. The CDR3 loop reads CAIGGGSYEQYF. The CDR3 DNA sequence: TGTGCCATCGGAGGGGGCTCCTACGAGCAGTACTTC.